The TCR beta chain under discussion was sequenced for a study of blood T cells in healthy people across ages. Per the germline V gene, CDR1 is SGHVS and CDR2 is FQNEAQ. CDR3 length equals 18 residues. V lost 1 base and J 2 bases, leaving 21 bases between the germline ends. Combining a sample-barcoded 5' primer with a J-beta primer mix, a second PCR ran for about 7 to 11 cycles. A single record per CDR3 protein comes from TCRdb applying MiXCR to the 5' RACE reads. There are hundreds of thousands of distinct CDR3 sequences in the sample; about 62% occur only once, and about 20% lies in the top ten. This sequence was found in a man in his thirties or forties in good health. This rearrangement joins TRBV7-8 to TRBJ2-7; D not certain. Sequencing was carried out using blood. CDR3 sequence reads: CASSLEARPTSITYEQYF. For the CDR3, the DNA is TGTGCCAGCAGCTTAGAGGCCAGACCCACTTCCATTACCTACGAGCAGTACTTC. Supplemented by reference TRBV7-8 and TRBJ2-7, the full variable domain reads GAGVSQSPRYKVAKRGQDVALRCDPISGHVSLFWYQQALGQGPEFLTYFQNEAQLDKSGLPSDRFFAERPEGSVSTLKIQRTQQEDSAVYLCASSLEARPTSITYEQYFGPGTRLTVT.